The present T cell receptor (beta chain) was sequenced within a study of T-cell reconstitution after alpha-beta-depleted transplantation in children. This clonotype was seen at least ten times. Germline V CDR1 and CDR2: SGHAT, FQNNGV. The germline V and J ends were trimmed by 2 bases and 5 bases, with 10 bases remaining between them. The CDR3 contains 14 residues. Preparation of the TCRbeta library involved a method that used unique molecular identifiers. In TCRdb, the PCR reads were re-called with MiXCR into one record per CDR3 protein. The table records a few hundred thousand distinct CDR3 sequences, 10% of them present only once.

Sequenced here: PBMCs from the stem cell graft donor, sampled from the stem cell graft. The chain joins TRBV11-2 to TRBJ1-3; possible D gene TRBD1, 5 bases. The receptor's source is a human donor who donated a stem cell graft to a child with acute lymphoblastic leukemia. Written as DNA, the CDR3 is TGTGCCAGCAGCTTAAAAGGGGCCCGAAACACCATATATTTT. Encoded protein: CASSLKGARNTIYF.